Included here is one T cell receptor beta chain sequence, with context. Base qualities were left out, and no much larger clone turns up one base away. This sample is drawn from a study of Japanese encephalitis immunity and Zika vaccine responses (dated by TCRdb to the early 2020s). In the study overall: Each included participant got alum-adjuvanted ZPIV three times, at weeks 0, 4 and 28, with every dose being 5.0 ug. Two to three months ahead of the first ZPIV dose, roughly twelve participants were given JEV vaccine (IXIARO) as a two-dose regimen with the doses 28 days apart. For stimulations, either ZIKV structural-protein peptide pools divided into flavivirus-conserved and non-conserved sets or JEV or YFV peptides matching the pre-vaccination were used. ZIKV peptides were 15-mers overlapping by 11 residues, selected for NetMHCpan/NetMHCII-predicted epitopes with affinity below 50 nM. The study asked whether earlier vaccination against Japanese encephalitis virus (JEV) or yellow fever virus (YFV) shaped CD4 T cell responses to the Zika vaccine. For TCR sequencing, roughly six representative participants were selected from each pre-vaccination group, and samples were taken at week 0 (after pre-vaccination, before ZPIV) and at week 52. One dose of YFV vaccine (YF-VAX) was administered before ZPIV to some eleven participants, and several participants were flavivirus-naive. TCR repertoires from a few flavivirus-naive individuals were additionally analyzed at weeks 2, 6 and 52 after the start of ZPIV vaccination.

The paper's findings and limits, for the study overall: Samples clustered by participant with no similarity between individuals, suggesting no public TCRs were detected. CD8 T cell responses of very low magnitude were detected against ZIKV peptide pools and were observed in only a few individuals. The individual peptides behind the cross-reactive responses were not identified because limits on sample size made peptide-pool deconvolution impossible. JEV-pre-vaccinated donors showed higher repertoire similarity across time-points and stimulations than YFV-pre-vaccinated donors, indicating more clonotypes common to ZIKV and JEV stimulation. In JEV-pre-vaccinated donors, the repertoire richness of CD4 T cells responding to conserved ZIKV epitopes decreased significantly after ZPIV. Only a subset of trial participants with three doses and adequate samples was analyzed, not the entire vaccinated cohort.

The library came from 5' RACE. Before sequencing, the TCRbeta libraries were pooled in amounts proportional to the number of cells sorted for each library. Total RNA was extracted from the sorted cells with RNAzol RT, and cDNA was synthesized using an oligo(dT) primer and a template-switching oligo. Using Kapa HiFi, PCR amplified the TCRbeta V-CDR3-J region between a SMARTer oligo primer and a TCRbeta constant-region primer. Illumina adaptors and sample-specific index barcodes were added in a second PCR, followed by HighPrep bead cleanup and Bioanalyzer confirmation of a band of roughly 650 bp. The libraries were sequenced on an Illumina MiSeq using 2x151 bp paired-end reads. Per the original workflow: An in-house Java program demultiplexed the reads, and MiXCR assigned TCRbeta annotations and counted clonotypes. Repertoire overlap was assessed with Morisita-Horn indices from the R package vegan, and UPGMA clustering and Circos plots of recurring clonotypes were generated. Shannon diversity and richness were normalized to the highest possible value given the input cell numbers, yielding values from 0 to 1. CDR3beta sequences were aligned with MUSCLE, distances computed with SeqinR, and multidimensional scaling plotted in R. TCRdb trimmed the raw reads at Q25, called clones with MiXCR and kept productive beta chains. One record per CDR3 amino acid sequence lists the most common genes and DNA. V and J calls and clone size were set by TCRdb, not the authors. The sample table records approximately 140 distinct CDR3 sequences; around 33% of these occur just once. Approximately 81% of the sample rests with the top ten.

V gives up 6 bases and J gives up 2 bases, and the segment between their germline ends measures 23 bases. The CDR3 contains 18 residues, cysteine and phenylalanine counted. Left in the record is the CDR3 DNA by itself, 54 bases read in frame from the first base. CDR1 and CDR2 are drawn from the germline V gene: ENHRY, SYGVKD. PBMCs were stained with CellTrace CFSE and grown for six to seven days in RPMI containing roughly 8% human serum and peptide pools at around 1.1 ug/mL each. On a BD FACSAria, proliferating CD4 T cells were sorted without fixation as live CD56-CD19-CD16-CD3+CD4+ CFSE-low cells. The enrolled adults were healthy, and microneutralization screening showed them to be seronegative for ZIKV, JEV, YFV, DENV and WNV. The samples were taken from a phase 1, double-blinded, randomized, placebo-controlled trial testing an alum-adjuvanted Zika purified-inactivated virus (ZPIV) vaccine. Peripheral blood mononuclear cells were isolated using a standard procedure and kept frozen in liquid nitrogen until needed.

This chain joins TRBV10-3 to TRBJ2-1, with a tentative D gene TRBD2 over 6 matching bases. This receptor was identified in an adult woman who received an inactivated Zika virus vaccine. The specimen comprised antigen-activated CD4+ T cells from blood, cultured, sampled during a Zika inactivated vaccine study. The CDR3 protein sequence reads: CAIRPEGFNEAAYNEQFF. The DNA is as follows: TGTGCCATCAGACCGGAGGGATTTAACGAAGCTGCCTACAATGAGCAGTTCTTC.